This T cell receptor beta chain was identified during a study of blood T cell repertoires in COVID-19. Across the study: From T cells, B-cell-depleted T cells, or PBMCs came the material, which was cDNA or gDNA.

Repertoires were generated with immunoSEQ multiplex PCR, while TCRdb's copy carries only in-frame clones and drops some. Of about 70,000 clones listed, 65% to 90% are singletons. CDR3 length: 13 residues. V was trimmed by 1 base and J by 3 bases, leaving 7 bases between them. Germline loops: CDR1 MDHEN, CDR2 SYDVKM. Sequencing used peripheral blood. The origin of this receptor is a woman in her fifties or sixties with acute or convalescent COVID-19. The chain combines TRBV28 with TRBJ2-7; D gene uncertain. The DNA of the CDR3 is TGTGCCAGCAGTTTATCCCCCCTCTACGAGCAGTACTTC. Its translation is CASSLSPLYEQYF.